This T cell receptor beta chain was profiled in a study of cytomegalovirus exposure and HLA in healthy donors. Primers for the PCR totalled 60 Vbeta and 13 Jbeta. The protocol was immunoSEQ multiplex PCR, while the TCRdb copy is restricted to in-frame clones and leaves out a portion. The sample has about 180,000 clones, around 79% seen once. When sampled, the donors appeared nominally healthy, though they likely had unrecorded immune exposures. As regards this clone: The antigen remains undetermined.

Losses at the gene ends were 5 bases for V and 7 bases for J; bases not matched to a gene: 16. The germline gives CDR1 SGHTA, CDR2 FQGNSA. The CDR3 contains 16 residues. Study conclusions and caveats: Indistinguishability led to the exclusion of some V segments, TRBV6-2 and TRBV6-3 included. The study put some 150 TCR beta chains on its list as cytomegalovirus-associated.

This sequence originates from a female donor in good health and CMV-seronegative. The chain uses TRBV7-2 and TRBJ1-2; 7 positions agree with TRBD1. The sample comprised PBMCs. CDR3 sequence: CASSPRRGPREGGYTF. DNA of the CDR3: TGTGCCAGCAGCCCCAGGAGGGGGCCGCGGGAGGGTGGCTACACCTTC. Complete variable domain (other parts from reference TRBV7-2 and TRBJ1-2): GAGVSQSPSNKVTEKGKDVELRCDPISGHTALYWYRQSLGQGLEFLIYFQGNSAPDKSGLPSDRFSAERTGGSVSTLTIQRTQQEDSAVYLCASSPRRGPREGGYTFGSGTRLTVV.